The 8 T cell receptor beta chains below all came from one sample that was sequenced in a study of cytomegalovirus exposure and HLA in healthy donors. PCR employed 60 Vbeta and 13 Jbeta primers. Here immunoSEQ multiplex PCR was the method, and the copy in TCRdb shows in-frame clones only, minus some. Seen in this sample are 45,000 to 60,000 clones; the ten most common clones hold around 6.5%. The specimen sequenced was PBMCs. These receptors all come from a woman aged 40 to 50 in good health and CMV-seronegative.

According to its frequency, this clone is medium-sized. The gene calls are TRBV10-3 and TRBJ2-1, with TRBD2 matching over 9 bases. This CDR3 is 16 amino acids long. The junction had 4 bases not matched to a gene; V was cut back by 0 bases and J by 4 bases. Looked up from germline, CDR1 is ENHRY and CDR2 is SYGVKD. For the CDR3, the DNA is TGTGCCATCAGTGAGTCGTTGGGACTAGCTTACAATGAGCAGTTCTTC. This encodes CAISESLGLAYNEQFF.

J is TRBJ2-1 and V is TRBV6-6; TRBD1 is a possible D gene (6 bases). This CDR3 is built from 13 residues. The germline CDR1 and CDR2 sequences are MNHNY and SVGAGI (reference sequence). V shed 6 bases and J shed 2 bases, with 8 bases lying between them. CDR3 DNA sequence: TGTGCCAGCAGGGACAGTACCTACAATGAGCAGTTCTTC. Protein: CASRDSTYNEQFF.

The chain employs TRBV7-9 and TRBJ1-2; D is unresolved. CDR1 SEHNR and CDR2 FQNEAQ come from the germline V gene (reference sequence). The V and J ends lost 2 bases and 5 bases respectively, with 3 bases between them. There are 11 residues in the CDR3. As DNA, the CDR3 is TGTGCCAGCAGCTTACTTTATGGCTACACCTTC. Amino acid sequence: CASSLLYGYTF.

This chain joins TRBV28 and TRBJ1-1, with no clear D. The CDR3 is 14 residues long. The germline gives CDR1 MDHEN, CDR2 SYDVKM. V gave up 5 bases and J gave up 3 bases, with 13 bases separating them. In DNA, the CDR3 is TGTGCCAGCAGTCCATACAGTCCAGACACTGAAGCTTTCTTT. Translating it yields CASSPYSPDTEAFF.

V is TRBV19 and J is TRBJ1-4; 9 bases agree with TRBD1. The CDR3 is 16 residues long. Germline V gene sequence: CDR1 LNHDA, CDR2 SQIVND (reference sequence). V trimming: 5 bases; J trimming: 6 bases; junction bases outside the gene matches: 10. In nucleotides, the CDR3 is TGTGCCAGTAGTCGCGGCACAGGGGGCTTGCATGAAAAACTGTTTTTT. It specifies CASSRGTGGLHEKLFF.

The gene calls are TRBV4-1 and TRBJ2-7; 8 bases align to TRBD1. CDR3 length: 16 residues. J was trimmed by 4 bases and V by 0 bases; bases with no gene match: 8. Germline CDR1 MGHRA, CDR2 YSYEKL. The CDR3 DNA sequence: TGCGCCAGCAGCCAAGATACCGCAGGGGGCTTATACGAGCAGTACTTC. Its translation is CASSQDTAGGLYEQYF.

The V call is TRBV19, the J call TRBJ2-5; D might be TRBD2 (6 bases). The CDR3 extends over 13 amino acids. V shed 4 bases and J shed 4 bases, with 10 bases lying between them. The germline CDR1 and CDR2 sequences are LNHDA and SQIVND (reference sequence). CDR3: CASSTAGRETQYF. As DNA, the CDR3 is TGTGCCAGTAGTACGGCGGGGAGAGAGACCCAGTACTTC.

V gene TRBV6-1 combines with J gene TRBJ2-7, with 11 bases identical to TRBD2. Germline CDR1 is MNHNS and CDR2 is SASEGT. V lost 1 base, J lost 2 bases, and 7 bases stayed unmatched. The CDR3 extends over 17 amino acids. CDR3 region: CASSEVLAGGTAYEQYF. In DNA form, the CDR3 reads TGTGCCAGCAGTGAAGTTCTAGCGGGAGGCACCGCCTACGAGCAGTACTTC.